Given below is one TCR beta chain in context. Its antigen is unknown. Base qualities were left out, and no much larger clone turns up one base away. This entry belongs to a study of blood T cell repertoires in COVID-19 (TCRdb year 2020). With respect to the entire study: Samples covering the acute and convalescent phases of COVID-19 were provided by collaborators in the United States, Italy and Spain. The material from the prospective study consisted of cDNA or gDNA derived from T cells, B-cell-depleted T cells, or PBMCs. The dataset comprised deeply sampled blood TCRbeta repertoires from subjects exposed to, actively infected with, or recovered from COVID-19. The samples were drawn from two sources: the first 160 participants of the ongoing ImmuneRACE study, and fewer than 1,500 subjects contributed by 6 global collaborators. A freely available public database, intended as a resource for researchers studying the immune response to SARS-CoV-2, is where the repertoires were released. HLA class I and class II types, where available, came from metadata supplied by the sample provider rather than from assay-based typing. Sample metadata almost always included a de-identified subject ID, COVID-19 status, age in years and sex.

Each collaborating institution followed its own protocols to collect whole blood in K2EDTA tubes. Collaborator samples were shipped for TCRbeta analysis as frozen whole blood, isolated PBMCs, or DNA extracted from either sample type. TCRbeta CDR3 regions were amplified from genomic DNA by means of the immunoSEQ Assay, a bias-controlled multiplex PCR. The original pipeline was this. Within the assay, amplification of reference gene primers was used to estimate how many nucleated cells each sample contained. To quantify the absolute abundance of each unique TCRbeta CDR3 rearrangement, sequence reads were collapsed and filtered. For each sample, productive Simpson clonality was calculated as the square root of Simpson's diversity index across productive rearrangements. Not all clones reach the TCRdb copy of this immuneACCESS table, which keeps in-frame sequences only. Checked studies attribute under half of the gap to unresolved V genes and leave the rest unexplained. D and trimming were read from the DNA, whereas the V and J calls and clone size are those reported in that table. This sample comprises under 85,000 clones, more than 70% of them detected only once. The ten most abundant clones make up over 4.5% of the sample.

Results and caveats for the whole study, not just this receptor: The amount of clinical and demographic metadata varied by source and participant and was provided uncurated.

Specimen: peripheral blood. This receptor was identified in a man aged 55 to 70 with active or convalescent COVID-19.

This receptor carries the CDR3 CASSDSHSNQPQHF. The DNA sequence is TGTGCCAGCAGTGACAGTCATAGCAATCAGCCCCAGCATTTT. The V and J segments used are TRBV2 and TRBJ1-5; there is no confident call for the D gene. The CDR3 has 14 amino acids, counting the end cysteine and phenylalanine. Only the CDR3 region is kept as DNA, spanning 42 bases read in frame from base 1. The germline V gene specifies SNHLY as CDR1 and FYNNEI as CDR2. Trimming at the junction amounts to 3 bases on V and 0 bases on J, and the germline ends lie 6 bases apart.